This paragraph covers one T cell receptor (beta chain) sequence. This record comes from a study of blood T cell repertoires in COVID-19. Study at large: The origin of the acute and convalescent COVID-19 samples was the United States, Italy and Spain. Sources were T cells, B-cell-depleted T cells, or PBMCs; the material itself was cDNA or gDNA.

The CDR3 extends over 14 amino acids. V lost 4 bases, J lost 8 bases, and 17 bases lay in between. Germline V lookup: CDR1 MNHEY, CDR2 SVGAGI. Per the original data handling: Using reference gene primer amplification, nucleated cell counts were estimated. The protocol was immunoSEQ multiplex PCR, while the TCRdb copy is restricted to in-frame clones and leaves out a portion. V and J calls plus clone size are reproduced from that table; the DNA served to infer D and trimming. Of 150,000 to 200,000 clones in the sample, more than 70% were seen once. The sequence was collected from a woman aged 80 or over with active or convalescent COVID-19. The V gene is TRBV6-5, the J gene TRBJ1-2; D possibly corresponds to TRBD1 (6 bases). The sequencing sample was made of peripheral blood. This chain's CDR3 is CASSWGITGPGYTF. In DNA, the CDR3 is TGTGCCAGCAGTTGGGGGATAACAGGGCCAGGCTACACCTTC.